The 2 T cell receptor beta chains in this list originate from one sample, sequenced in a study of blood T cell repertoires in COVID-19. Here immunoSEQ multiplex PCR was the method, and the copy in TCRdb shows in-frame clones only, minus some. Here the sample spans 100,000 to 150,000 clones, roughly four fifths being singletons. The sample consisted of peripheral blood. The receptors derive from a man in his sixties with acute or convalescent COVID-19.

J is TRBJ1-2 and V is TRBV6-1; D is unresolved. The germline gives CDR1 MNHNS, CDR2 SASEGT. The CDR3 is 12 residues long. V lost 2 bases, J lost 6 bases, and 7 bases lay in between. Here the CDR3 reads CASSEYRHGYTF. CDR3 nucleotide sequence: TGTGCCAGCAGTGAATACAGACATGGCTACACCTTC.

The chain uses TRBV2 and TRBJ1-2; D is uncertain. V gave up 1 base and J gave up 2 bases, with 11 bases separating them. This CDR3 spans 15 amino acids. The germline CDR1 and CDR2 sequences are SNHLY and FYNNEI. CDR3 protein: CASSEGLPQNYGYTF. The CDR3 region has the DNA TGTGCCAGCAGTGAAGGGCTGCCTCAAAACTATGGCTACACCTTC.